These 27 T cell receptor beta chains share one sample of origin, sequenced in a study of blood T cell repertoires in COVID-19. Method: immunoSEQ multiplex PCR; TCRdb's copy keeps in-frame clones and lacks some. Here the sample spans some 270,000 clones, around nine tenths being singletons. Sequencing was carried out using peripheral blood. These receptors came from a man between 45 and 60 years old with acute or convalescent COVID-19.

The table lists this clone with a count of one. This chain uses TRBV4-1 with TRBJ1-6; 10 bases align to TRBD1. This CDR3 comprises 14 residues. V dropped 5 bases and J dropped 6; count of bases not matched to a gene: 1. CDR1 is MGHRA, CDR2 YSYEKL, per germline. The CDR3, as DNA: TGCGCCAGCAGCGGACAGGGGGGTAATTCACCCCTCCACTTT. Protein sequence: CASSGQGGNSPLHF.

This chain joins TRBV10-3 and TRBJ2-3; 8 nucleotides agree with TRBD1. Germline V CDR1 and CDR2: ENHRY, SYGVKD. The CDR3 runs 17 residues. V lost 6 bases to trimming and J lost 2 bases; unmatched junction nucleotides: 13. This chain's CDR3 is CAIRAADRGGNTDTQYF. DNA for the CDR3: TGTGCCATCAGGGCCGCTGACAGGGGTGGGAACACAGATACGCAGTATTTT.

This sequence joins TRBV19 and TRBJ1-2, with 9 bases lining up with TRBD1. The germline V gene has CDR1 LNHDA and CDR2 SQIVND (reference sequence). The CDR3 extends over 18 amino acids. J was trimmed by 2 bases and V by 1 base; bases with no gene match: 11. The CDR3 is CASSIVSGTGTVNYGYTF. CDR3 DNA sequence: TGTGCCAGTAGTATAGTCTCCGGGACAGGGACTGTGAACTATGGCTACACCTTC.

About this clone itself: Other DNA sequences of this sample code for an identical CDR3. The chain employs TRBV5-4 and TRBJ2-7; D uncertain. Germline assignment: CDR1 SGHNT and CDR2 YYREEE (reference sequence). Trimming took off 2 bases at V and 6 bases at J, with 9 bases between the two ends. The CDR3 covers 12 residues. CDR3 nucleotide sequence: TGTGCCAGCAGCTTAGATGTTAGCGAGCAGTACTTC. It codes for CASSLDVSEQYF.

The rearrangement uses TRBV6-1 and TRBJ2-2; 8 bases agree with TRBD1. With V trimmed by 0 bases and J by 4 bases, 10 bases remained unmatched. Germline-derived CDR1 and CDR2 are MNHNS and SASEGT. CDR3 length: 18 amino acids. CDR3 sequence reads: CASSEAHQGASGTGELFF. The CDR3 nucleotides read TGTGCCAGCAGTGAAGCCCATCAGGGGGCGTCGGGCACCGGGGAGCTGTTTTTT.

The chain combines TRBV28 with TRBJ1-1; 10 bases match TRBD1. Germline V gene lookup returns CDR1 MDHEN and CDR2 SYDVKM. With 4 bases clipped from V and 6 bases from J, the junction kept 2 bases outside the gene matches. This CDR3 has 13 amino acids. In DNA, the CDR3 is TGTGCCAGCAGTTCGACAGGGGGCGCTGAAGCTTTCTTT. Its translation: CASSSTGGAEAFF.

The J gene is TRBJ1-3, the V gene TRBV5-3, with 8 bases matching TRBD1. TRBV5-3 is flagged as an ORF with uncertain function. This CDR3 region has 24 residues. With V trimmed by 0 bases and J by 0 bases, 26 bases remained unmatched. CDR3 protein: CARSLANLPGQDIPTFSSGNTIYF. The CDR3, as DNA: TGTGCCAGAAGCTTGGCCAATCTCCCGGGACAGGACATACCAACCTTCAGCTCTGGAAACACCATATATTTT.

The chain has TRBV5-6 and TRBJ1-2, with D hard to call. In germline, CDR1 is SGHDT, CDR2 YYEEEE. Trimming left V 0 bases short and J 0 bases short, with 6 bases between. This CDR3 comprises 14 residues. DNA of the CDR3: TGTGCCAGCAGCTTGGCGTCAGCTAACTATGGCTACACCTTC. It translates to CASSLASANYGYTF.

The chain is built from TRBV5-1 and TRBJ2-2; a weak D match, TRBD1 (6 bases). V gave up 2 bases and J gave up 4 bases, with 12 bases separating them. CDR1 and CDR2 (germline): SGHRS, YFSETQ. This CDR3 is 15 amino acids long. The DNA for the CDR3 is TGCGCCAGCAGCTTAGATACAGGGTCCACCGGGGAGCTGTTTTTT. This gives the protein CASSLDTGSTGELFF.

This chain joins TRBV6-5 and TRBJ1-2; no firm D call. Germline values: CDR1 MNHEY, CDR2 SVGAGI. V was clipped by 10 bases and J by 4 bases, with 13 bases between them. The CDR3 runs to 12 residues. The CDR3 DNA sequence: TGTGCCACACTCAACCGGGGCTATGGCTACACCTTC. Encoded protein: CATLNRGYGYTF.

The table lists this clone with a count of one. The gene calls are TRBV20-1 and TRBJ2-3, with D perhaps matching TRBD2 (6 bases). Germline V gives CDR1 DFQATT, CDR2 SNEGSKA (reference sequence). This CDR3 comprises 11 residues. V was shortened by 6 bases and J by 5 bases, with 9 bases between the two germline ends. CDR3 region: CSAVGGDTQYF. For the CDR3, the DNA is TGCAGTGCGGTCGGGGGAGATACGCAGTATTTT.

This chain connects TRBV11-2 to TRBJ2-5; D is undetermined. Trimming left V 3 bases short and J 5 bases short, with 7 bases between. Germline V gene sequence: CDR1 SGHAT, CDR2 FQNNGV. CDR3 length: 12 amino acids. Written as DNA, the CDR3 is TGTGCCAGCAGCTTCCCCGGGGAGACCCAGTACTTC. Translating gives CASSFPGETQYF.

This chain joins TRBV2 and TRBJ1-1; 11 bases are shared with TRBD1. V lost 0 bases, J lost 11 bases, and 2 bases stayed unmatched. There are 13 residues in the CDR3. Germline V gives CDR1 SNHLY, CDR2 FYNNEI. CDR3 sequence (DNA): TGTGCCAGCAGTGAAGCTGGGGACAGGGGGGCTTTCTTT. Its translation is CASSEAGDRGAFF.

The CDR3 DNA reads as TGTGCCATCAGTCTAAGCGGGGGGAGCACAGATACGCAGTATTTT. The encoded protein is CAISLSGGSTDTQYF. The V gene is TRBV10-3, the J gene TRBJ2-3; TRBD2 matches at 9 bases. V trimming: 5 bases; J trimming: 0 bases; junction bases outside the gene matches: 3. The germline V gene encodes CDR1 ENHRY and CDR2 SYGVKD. The CDR3 sequence is 15 residues long.

The J gene is TRBJ2-7, the V gene TRBV7-8, with 7 bases aligning to TRBD1. The CDR3 runs 15 residues. Germline CDR1 reads SGHVS; CDR2 reads FQNEAQ. J was trimmed by 2 bases and V by 5 bases; bases with no gene match: 9. CDR3 region: CASSHNWDRTYEQYF. In DNA, the CDR3 is TGTGCCAGCAGCCATAACTGGGACAGAACCTACGAGCAGTACTTC.

CDR3 sequence (DNA): TGTGCCAGCAGCTTGGCCCCAGGGTCTGGAAACACCATATATTTT. Amino acid sequence: CASSLAPGSGNTIYF. The V gene is TRBV5-6, the J gene TRBJ1-3, with D maybe TRBD1 (5 bases). The CDR3 has 15 amino acids. The V gene lost 0 bases and the J gene lost 1 base, with 8 bases spanning the gap. The germline V gene has CDR1 SGHDT and CDR2 YYEEEE.

The rearrangement links TRBV2 to TRBJ1-1; TRBD1 is a possible D gene (5 bases). The CDR3 has 16 residues. CDR1 and CDR2 (germline): SNHLY, FYNNEI. Trimming shortened V by 0 bases and J by 0 bases, and 11 bases separated the two germline ends. The CDR3 is CASSEAGREVNTEAFF. In nucleotides, the CDR3 is TGTGCCAGCAGTGAAGCAGGCAGGGAGGTGAACACTGAAGCTTTCTTT.

The chain combines TRBV5-6 with TRBJ2-7, with 9 positions matching TRBD1. Germline V gives CDR1 SGHDT, CDR2 YYEEEE. The V segment lost 4 bases and the J segment 3 bases; nucleotides outside the gene matches: 11. This CDR3 comprises 16 residues. The CDR3 coding sequence is TGTGCCAGCAGCGTCGGACAGGGGATGATTGGCTACGAGCAGTACTTC. Translating it yields CASSVGQGMIGYEQYF.

V usage is TRBV7-3 and J usage is TRBJ2-6; D gene uncertain. V was trimmed by 3 bases and J by 3 bases, leaving 12 bases between them. Germline CDR1 reads SGHTA; CDR2 reads FQGTGA. The CDR3 is made up of 16 amino acids. CDR3 nucleotides: TGTGCCAGCAGCTTTTCTCCCGGTCTTGGGGCCAACGTCCTGACTTTC. The encoded protein is CASSFSPGLGANVLTF.

The genes are TRBV30 and TRBJ1-2, with TRBD1 matching over 12 bases. Germline V gives CDR1 GTSNPN, CDR2 SVGIG (reference sequence). V shed 4 bases and J 3 bases; nucleotides not matched to a gene: 6. This CDR3 comprises 15 residues. The CDR3 DNA reads TGTGCCTGGACGAAGGGGACAGGGGGCGACTATGGCTACACCTTC. It encodes CAWTKGTGGDYGYTF.

The chain is built from TRBV11-2 and TRBJ2-2; TRBD1 matches 8 bases. Trimming removed 3 bases from V and 5 bases from J; junction bases left unmatched: 8. The CDR3 has 16 residues. In germline, CDR1 is SGHAT, CDR2 FQNNGV. CDR3 DNA sequence: TGTGCCAGCAGCTTGAGGGCAGGGGGCTGGACCGGGGAGCTGTTTTTT. Residues: CASSLRAGGWTGELFF.

This clone is termed medium-sized. This chain uses TRBV5-4 with TRBJ2-3; tentatively, D is TRBD1 (5 bases). Between the trimmed V and J ends, which lost 4 bases and 2 bases, there was a span of 11 bases. Germline assignment: CDR1 SGHNT and CDR2 YYREEE (reference sequence). This CDR3 contains 14 residues. The CDR3 DNA sequence: TGTGCCAGCAGCCCGGCGACAGACACAGATACGCAGTATTTT. Protein: CASSPATDTDTQYF. The whole variable domain, remainder taken from reference TRBV5-4 and TRBJ2-3, is ETGVTQSPTHLIKTRGQQVTLRCSSQSGHNTVSWYQQALGQGPQFIFQYYREEENGRGNFPPRFSGLQFPNYSSELNVNALELDDSALYLCASSPATDTDTQYFGPGTRLTVL.

To note about this clone: The same CDR3 is also encoded by other DNA sequences in this sample. The chain is built from TRBV6-5 and TRBJ1-1; D not certain. The CDR3 contains 15 residues. The germline gives CDR1 MNHEY, CDR2 SVGAGI. The V end was cut by 0 bases, the J end by 2 bases, with 10 bases between. CDR3 bases: TGTGCCAGCAGTTACTCGCCAACGGGAAACACTGAAGCTTTCTTT. Translation gives CASSYSPTGNTEAFF.

In this sample, this clone turned up once. The V and J genes are TRBV2 and TRBJ1-1, with D unresolved. Trimming removed 6 bases from V and 3 bases from J, with 11 bases in between. CDR1 is SNHLY, CDR2 FYNNEI, per germline. CDR3 length equals 13 residues. CDR3 loop: CASRLGRDTEAFF. In nucleotides, the CDR3 is TGTGCCAGCAGATTGGGCAGAGACACTGAAGCTTTCTTT.

The gene calls are TRBV21-1 and TRBJ2-5; the table's D call of TRBD1 was not tested on the DNA. TRBV21-1 represents a pseudogene. The CDR3 consists of 16 residues. CDR3 sequence (DNA): TGTGCCAGCAGCAAAGCGACCGGGACAGAGGAAGAGACCCAGTACTTC. Protein: CASSKATGTEEETQYF.

The chain links TRBV2 to TRBJ2-1, with no clear D. Trimming stripped 8 bases from V and 10 bases from J, with 9 bases between. Germline V CDR1 and CDR2: SNHLY, FYNNEI. This CDR3 has 10 residues. CDR3 loop: CASSVNEQFF. Here the CDR3 DNA reads TGTGCCAGCTCAGTTAACGAGCAGTTCTTC.

The J gene is TRBJ2-1, the V gene TRBV1; TRBD2, as called in the table, went unchecked against the DNA. TRBV1 is a pseudogene locus. The CDR3 length is 17 residues. This CDR3 reads CTSSQDRAGRNYNEQFF. The CDR3, as DNA: TGCACCAGCAGCCAAGACCGGGCGGGGAGGAACTACAATGAGCAGTTCTTC.